The T cell receptor (beta chain) under discussion was sequenced for a study of blood T cell repertoires in COVID-19 (dated by TCRdb to about 2020). For the wider study: Samples from collaborators originated in the United States, Italy and Spain and spanned both the acute and convalescent phases of COVID-19. The prospective study material was composed of cDNA or gDNA derived from T cells, B-cell-depleted T cells, or PBMCs. Deeply sampled blood TCRbeta repertoires from subjects exposed to, actively infected with, or recovered from COVID-19 were included in the dataset. A freely available public database, intended as a resource for researchers studying the immune response to SARS-CoV-2, is where the repertoires were released. The samples were drawn from two sources: the first 160 participants of the ongoing ImmuneRACE study, and about 1,300 subjects contributed by 6 global collaborators. Sample metadata almost always included a de-identified subject ID, COVID-19 status, age in years and sex. Where HLA class I and class II types were available, the types were taken from metadata supplied by the sample provider, not from assay-based typing.

TCRbeta CDR3 regions were amplified from genomic DNA using the immunoSEQ Assay, a bias-controlled multiplex PCR. Per the source publication's procedure: The number of nucleated cells in each sample was estimated from the amplification of reference gene primers within the assay. To quantify the absolute abundance of each unique TCRbeta CDR3 rearrangement, sequence reads were collapsed and filtered. For each sample, productive Simpson clonality was calculated by taking the square root of Simpson's diversity index across productive rearrangements. TCRdb's version of the immuneACCESS table is confined to in-frame rearrangements and falls short of the full clone set. An unresolved V gene accounts for under half of the shortfall where checked; the remainder is of unknown origin. The D gene and trimming were derived from the DNA, and the V and J assignments and clone size from that table. Counted in this sample were about 140,000 clones; about four fifths of them appeared once. Around 3.4% of the sample goes to the ten largest clones.

Findings and caveats that apply to the study as a whole: The quantity of clinical and demographic metadata differed by source and by participant and was supplied without curation.

A second Seattle source provided samples from volunteer blood donors who had recovered from COVID-19. The collaborating institutions used their own protocols to collect whole blood in K2EDTA tubes. For TCRbeta analysis, collaborator samples were shipped as frozen whole blood, as isolated PBMCs, or as DNA extracted from either sample type. A word on this clone: The antigen this receptor binds is unknown. No base quality information exists; no much larger clone differs at one position.

The CDR3 holds 14 amino acids from the cysteine to the phenylalanine. Of all the DNA, just the CDR3 is kept, 42 bases in frame from base 1. The germline V gene encodes CDR1 SGHNT and CDR2 YYREEE (reference sequence). V loses 4 bases at its end and J loses 1 base; junction bases beyond the gene matches: 4. Material for sequencing was peripheral blood. The source of this sequence is a man in his sixties or seventies who had recovered from COVID-19. The receptor chain draws on TRBV5-4 and TRBJ2-5; 7 bases in between match TRBD1. The CDR3 reads CASSQGQRQETQYF. The DNA is TGTGCCAGCAGCCAGGGACAGCGCCAAGAGACCCAGTACTTC.